The sequence of this TCR beta chain was determined in a study of blood T cell repertoires in COVID-19. The Seattle patients, enrolled during active infection, were followed longitudinally. This CDR3 has 14 residues. Germline assignment: CDR1 MNHEY and CDR2 SVGAGI. The V end was cut by 6 bases, the J end by 2 bases, with 14 bases between. Assay: immunoSEQ multiplex PCR; the TCRdb copy retains only in-frame clones and omits some. Of about 370,000 clones listed, 70% to 90% are singletons. This receptor was taken from a woman aged 25 to 39 with COVID-19, enrolled during active disease. The chain is built from TRBV6-5 and TRBJ2-7; D is perhaps TRBD1 (5 bases). Specimen: peripheral blood. The CDR3 protein is CASRQGPGPYEQYF. CDR3 in DNA: TGTGCCAGCAGGCAGGGCCCCGGCCCCTACGAGCAGTACTTC.